A selection of T cell receptor beta chains follows, all from one sample in a study of blood T cell repertoires in COVID-19. Produced via immunoSEQ multiplex PCR; TCRdb's table is partial and in-frame only. The sample includes fewer than 200,000 clones, about 81% of them seen just once. Sample: peripheral blood. These receptors came from a woman in her fifties or sixties with COVID-19, enrolled during active disease. The conserved cysteine and the conserved F or W are not part of the CDR3 here. Clone size appears in some rows only: once, few, many, or a class for an expanded clone.

v_gene	j_gene	len	abundance	CDR3aa
TRBV23-1	TRBJ2-7	13	few	ASSQSRDSSYEQY
TRBV11-3	TRBJ1-1	11	-	ASSLHRYSEAF
TRBV3-1/TRBV3-2	TRBJ2-5	12	-	ASSETSGKETQY
TRBV5-5	TRBJ1-6	12	-	ASSFKGESSPLH
TRBV5-1	TRBJ2-3	14	-	ASSLASISITDTQY
TRBV19	TRBJ1-6	11	once	ASSSGQGSPLH
TRBV29-1	TRBJ1-2	10	-	SVGESQGGYT
TRBV7-8	TRBJ1-6	16	-	ASSLAVVSSSYNSPLH
TRBV29-1	TRBJ1-2	13	-	SVVIPRVFGYGYT
TRBV28	TRBJ1-1	14	once	ASSRAGTHMNTEAF
TRBV5-1	TRBJ1-3	16	-	ASSFSPLQELSGNTIY
TRBV6-5	TRBJ1-2	9	-	ASTTNLDST
TRBV10-3	TRBJ1-4	11	-	AISVTGVEKLF
TRBV12-3/TRBV12-4	TRBJ1-5	11	-	ASSFGANQPQH
TRBV7-9	TRBJ2-1	12	-	ASCPQGRGNEQF
TRBV21-1	TRBJ1-5	16	-	ASEFGVGQGLHNQPQH
TRBV7-8	TRBJ2-5	12	-	ASSSVGAVDSQY
TRBV10-3	TRBJ2-1	13	-	AISASSGGYNEQF
TRBV14	TRBJ1-6	12	many	ASSQERYNSPLH
TRBV5-5	TRBJ1-2	11	-	ASSRGQSYGYT
TRBV7-9	TRBJ2-3	15	-	ASSSTLDRERTDTQY
TRBV5-1	TRBJ2-5	16	once	ASSFTSGGLAGQETQY
TRBV2	TRBJ2-3	13	medium-sized	ASKRHRPSTDTQY
TRBV29-1	TRBJ2-1	9	-	SGGAMAEQF
TRBV19	TRBJ1-4	12	-	ASSDRATNEKLF
TRBV5-1	TRBJ2-1	14	-	ASSSGGTPAYNEQF
TRBV19	TRBJ1-3	11	-	ASSIGSGNTIY
TRBV11-1	TRBJ2-5	14	-	ASSPRLAGVGETQY